Listed below are T cell receptor beta chains from one sample, sequenced in a study of T-cell memory formation after mild COVID-19. TCRdb re-called the 5' RACE reads through MiXCR, storing one row per CDR3 protein. The repertoire holds 250,000 to 350,000 distinct CDR3 sequences, with 15% to 20% as singletons. Sequencing was carried out using PBMCs or a T cell subset sorted from them (not recorded which). Receptor source: a man younger than 30 who had mild COVID-19 (a few samples of this study predate the infection). Cell type and time point are not known. CDR3s include the opening cysteine and the closing phenylalanine or tryptophan. D genes are given only for firm matches. Rows may omit the clone size; those that give it use once, few, many or a size class.

length | size | J | D | V | DNA | CDR3
15 | many | TRBJ2-1 | TRBD1 | TRBV6-5 | TGTGCCAGCAGTTACGAGACAGGGTTCTACAATGAGCAGTTCTTC | CASSYETGFYNEQFF
12 | . | TRBJ2-7 | TRBD1 | TRBV10-3 | TGTGCCATCCAGACAGGGCCCGGCGAGCAGTACTTC | CAIQTGPGEQYF
13 | few | TRBJ1-1 | . | TRBV5-1 | TGCGCCAGCAGCCTCGGACGGGACTCTGAAGCTTTCTTT | CASSLGRDSEAFF
13 | . | TRBJ2-7 | . | TRBV12-3/TRBV12-4 | TGTGCCAGCCACGGGGCCCTATCCTACGAGCAGTACTTC | CASHGALSYEQYF
14 | few | TRBJ1-1 | . | TRBV11-2 | TGTGCCAGCAGCACTAGTGTTCTGACAGTTATGGCTTTCTTT | CASSTSVLTVMAFF
15 | few | TRBJ1-3 | TRBD1 | TRBV6-5 | TGTGCCAGCACGGACAGGGAAAGCTCTGGAAACACCATATATTTT | CASTDRESSGNTIYF
14 | few | TRBJ2-1 | . | TRBV5-4 | TGTGCCAGCAGCTTAGATCTTAGGGGCAATGAGCAGTTCTTC | CASSLDLRGNEQFF
14 | few | TRBJ2-5 | . | TRBV12-3/TRBV12-4 | TGTGCCAGCAGCCCCGTTGTTACACAAGAGACCCAGTACTTC | CASSPVVTQETQYF
15 | . | TRBJ2-4 | . | TRBV5-6 | TGTGCCAGCAGCGGAGGGGAGACAGGGCGGGACATTCAGTACTTC | CASSGGETGRDIQYF
12 | few | TRBJ1-1 | . | TRBV5-1 | TGCGCCAGCAGTTTTTCAGACAGCCCCGCTTTCTTT | CASSFSDSPAFF
15 | . | TRBJ2-2 | . | TRBV27 | TGTGCCAGCAGTTTGACAGTCCTGAACACCGGGGAGCTGTTTTTT | CASSLTVLNTGELFF
14 | . | TRBJ1-1 | . | TRBV12-3/TRBV12-4 | TGTGCCAGCAGCACCGGGACACAGAACACTGAAGCTTTCTTT | CASSTGTQNTEAFF
14 | few | TRBJ1-3 | . | TRBV5-5 | TGTGCCAGCAGCTCGACACGCTCTGGAAACACCATATATTTT | CASSSTRSGNTIYF
13 | . | TRBJ2-5 | . | TRBV10-3 | TGTGCCATCAGTGACAGGAACCAAGAGACCCAGTACTTC | CAISDRNQETQYF
14 | . | TRBJ1-2 | . | TRBV5-5 | TGTGCCAGCAGCTTGCGCCTAGAGGAAGGGGGCTACACCTTC | CASSLRLEEGGYTF
13 | . | TRBJ2-2 | . | TRBV5-1 | TGCGCCAGCGGGGAGCTTCTAGTCGGGGAGCTGTTTTTT | CASGELLVGELFF
15 | . | TRBJ1-2 | . | TRBV5-4 | TGTGCCAGCAGCCCCCTTAACTGGGCAGGCGGCGGCTACACCTTC | CASSPLNWAGGGYTF
16 | few | TRBJ2-3 | TRBD2 | TRBV6-5 | TGTGCCAGCAGTGGGGCCCTGGCGGGGGGCACAGATACGCAGTATTTT | CASSGALAGGTDTQYF
15 | few | TRBJ2-3 | . | TRBV5-1 | TGCGCCAGCAGCTTGGCTGACAGCATCACAGATACGCAGTATTTT | CASSLADSITDTQYF
14 | few | TRBJ2-5 | . | TRBV7-7 | TGTGCCAGCAGCCAGGCGGGCAACCAAGAGACCCAGTACTTC | CASSQAGNQETQYF
14 | few | TRBJ2-5 | TRBD1 | TRBV7-2 | TGTGCCAGCAGCGTGGGACAGGCCGTGGGGACCCAGTACTTC | CASSVGQAVGTQYF
13 | . | TRBJ1-1 | . | TRBV7-2 | TGTGCCAGCAGCTTTGCCGACGGCACTGAAGCTTTCTTT | CASSFADGTEAFF
15 | . | TRBJ1-1 | . | TRBV5-1 | TGCGCCAGCAGCTTGACCGAGACAGGGAACACTGAAGCTTTCTTT | CASSLTETGNTEAFF
15 | many | TRBJ2-2 | . | TRBV9 | TGTGCCAGCAGCGGGGACATCCGGAACACCGGGGAGCTGTTTTTT | CASSGDIRNTGELFF
15 | . | TRBJ2-3 | . | TRBV7-2 | TGTGCCAGCAGGAAAAGCAGGGGGGAGGTAGATACGCAGTATTTT | CASRKSRGEVDTQYF
13 | many | TRBJ2-2 | TRBD2 | TRBV29-1 | TGCAGCGTTGGACTAGCGCACACCGGGGAGCTGTTTTTT | CSVGLAHTGELFF
11 | . | TRBJ2-5 | . | TRBV5-1 | TGCGCCAGCAGCGGAGGTGGGACCCAGTACTTC | CASSGGGTQYF
15 | . | TRBJ1-5 | . | TRBV3-2 | TGTGCCAGCAGCCAAGAAATTAGGGAGGGTCAGCCCCAGCATTTT | CASSQEIREGQPQHF
14 | . | TRBJ2-5 | . | TRBV13 | TGTGCCAGCAGCCCCAGGTCAGGGGGGGAGACCCAGTACTTC | CASSPRSGGETQYF
16 | . | TRBJ2-1 | TRBD2 | TRBV12-3/TRBV12-4 | TGTGCCAGCAGTTTGCGGAGCGGGGGCGGCCAAGATGAGCAGTTCTTC | CASSLRSGGGQDEQFF
14 | many | TRBJ1-2 | . | TRBV27 | TGTGCCAGCAGTTTATCGGGGGAAAGCTATGGCTACACCTTC | CASSLSGESYGYTF
10 | few | TRBJ2-4 | . | TRBV2 | TGTGCCAGCAGTGACCAGGTCCCGTACTTC | CASSDQVPYF
15 | . | TRBJ1-1 | TRBD1 | TRBV5-8 | TGTGCCAGCAGCTTGGAGGGGGCGCCGAGCACTGAAGCTTTCTTT | CASSLEGAPSTEAFF
11 | . | TRBJ1-1 | . | TRBV28 | TGTGCCAGTGTATGGAACACTGAAGCTTTCTTT | CASVWNTEAFF
16 | few | TRBJ2-1 | TRBD2 | TRBV7-2 | TGTGCCAGCAGCGCCAGGAGGACTAGCGGGGGGGATGAGCAGTTCTTC | CASSARRTSGGDEQFF
15 | many | TRBJ2-7 | . | TRBV7-2 | TGTGCCAGCAGCTTCCAGGGGCTAGCCCACTACGAGCAGTACTTC | CASSFQGLAHYEQYF
13 | . | TRBJ2-5 | . | TRBV3-1 | TGTGCCAGCAGCCAAGAGGACAAAGAGACCCAGTACTTC | CASSQEDKETQYF
14 | few | TRBJ2-3 | . | TRBV24-1 | TGTGCCACCAGTGATCAGGTGGATCCAGATACGCAGTATTTT | CATSDQVDPDTQYF
12 | few | TRBJ1-2 | TRBD1 | TRBV28 | TGTGCCACCACAGACAGGGCTTGGGGCTACACCTTC | CATTDRAWGYTF
15 | few | TRBJ1-2 | . | TRBV7-3 | TGTGCCAGCAGCGAAGTACAGGGATTAAACTATGGCTACACCTTC | CASSEVQGLNYGYTF
12 | . | TRBJ1-2 | . | TRBV12-3/TRBV12-4 | TGTGCCAGCAGTTTTACAGGTTATGGCTACACCTTC | CASSFTGYGYTF
17 | few | TRBJ2-6 | TRBD1 | TRBV7-7 | TGTGCTAGCAGCAAGGGACAGGCGCTATCTGGGGCCAACGTCCTGACTTTC | CASSKGQALSGANVLTF
14 | . | TRBJ2-3 | TRBD1 | TRBV5-1 | TGCGCCAGCAGCCATGGACAGGCCACAGATACGCAGTATTTT | CASSHGQATDTQYF
16 | few | TRBJ2-7 | TRBD1 | TRBV5-1 | TGCGCCAGCAGCTCGAACGGACAGGGGACCGTCTACGAGCAGTACTTC | CASSSNGQGTVYEQYF
12 | . | TRBJ1-2 | . | TRBV20-1 | TGCAGTGCTAGAGAAGGCATGTATGGCTACACCTTC | CSAREGMYGYTF
15 | . | TRBJ2-5 | . | TRBV7-9 | TGTGCCAGCAGCTTAGTGGGACTGGGGGGCGAGACCCAGTACTTC | CASSLVGLGGETQYF
17 | . | TRBJ2-7 | . | TRBV9 | TGTGCCAGCAGCGTAGGCACCGGACCGAGTTCGACCTACGAGCAGTACTTC | CASSVGTGPSSTYEQYF
15 | few | TRBJ2-5 | TRBD1 | TRBV5-1 | TGCGCCAGCAGCCTGGGACAGGTAACCTTTAAGACCCAGTACTTC | CASSLGQVTFKTQYF
11 | few | TRBJ2-2 | . | TRBV10-3 | TGTGCCATCCAAGCAGGGGGGGAGCTGTTTTTT | CAIQAGGELFF
13 | few | TRBJ1-5 | . | TRBV7-6 | TGTGCCAGCAGCTCCCAGTGGGATCAGCCCCAGCATTTT | CASSSQWDQPQHF
16 | few | TRBJ2-5 | TRBD2 | TRBV6-5 | TGTGCCAGCAGTTACAGCGGGACTAGATCGCGGGAGACCCAGTACTTC | CASSYSGTRSRETQYF
12 | few | TRBJ1-4 | . | TRBV20-1 | TGCAGTGCAACCTCAACTAATGAAAAACTGTTTTTT | CSATSTNEKLFF
13 | once | TRBJ1-1 | . | TRBV7-2 | TGTGCCAGCAGCCCGTATTTGAGGACTGAAGCTTTCTTT | CASSPYLRTEAFF
17 | . | TRBJ1-2 | . | TRBV2 | TGTGCCAGCAGTGGAAGGTCCGGGGAGTCCTTTAACTATGGCTACACCTTC | CASSGRSGESFNYGYTF
13 | . | TRBJ2-7 | TRBD2 | TRBV7-6 | TGTGCCAGCAGCCCCCAGTCGGGGGGCGAGCAGTACTTC | CASSPQSGGEQYF